This TCR beta chain is from a study of shared clonotypes between healthy human individuals. This table comes from immunoSEQ multiplex PCR, and its TCRdb copy is limited to in-frame clones, with some not included. The sample has some 500,000 clones; 90% to 96% are singletons. The ends lost 4 bases at V and 4 bases at J; junction bases unmatched: 1. Germline-derived CDR1 and CDR2 are SSHAT and FNYEAQ (reference sequence). The CDR3 is 12 residues long. The gene calls are TRBV7-7 and TRBJ2-7; the match to TRBD1 covers 7 bases. The TCR originated in a woman in her twenties or thirties in good health. Sequencing was carried out using naive CD4+ T cells sorted from blood. Subset here: CD45RA+ positively selected. CDR3 residues: CASSSTGYEQYF. The CDR3 DNA is TGTGCCAGCAGCTCGACAGGGTACGAGCAGTACTTC.